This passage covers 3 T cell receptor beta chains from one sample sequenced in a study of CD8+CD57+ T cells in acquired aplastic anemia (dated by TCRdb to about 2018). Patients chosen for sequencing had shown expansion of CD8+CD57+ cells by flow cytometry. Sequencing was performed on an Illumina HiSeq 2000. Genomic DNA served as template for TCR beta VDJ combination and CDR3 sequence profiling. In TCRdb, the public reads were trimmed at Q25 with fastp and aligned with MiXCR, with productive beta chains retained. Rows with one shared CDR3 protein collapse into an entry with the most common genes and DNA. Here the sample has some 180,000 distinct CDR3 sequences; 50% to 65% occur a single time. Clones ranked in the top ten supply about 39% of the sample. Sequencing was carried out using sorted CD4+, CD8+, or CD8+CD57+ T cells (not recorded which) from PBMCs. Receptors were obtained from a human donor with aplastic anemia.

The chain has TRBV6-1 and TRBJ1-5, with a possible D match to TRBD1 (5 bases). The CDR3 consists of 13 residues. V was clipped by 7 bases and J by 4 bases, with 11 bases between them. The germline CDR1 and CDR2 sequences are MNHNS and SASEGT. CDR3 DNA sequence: TGTGCCAGCAATAGGGACCGAAATCAGCCCCAGCATTTT. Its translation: CASNRDRNQPQHF.

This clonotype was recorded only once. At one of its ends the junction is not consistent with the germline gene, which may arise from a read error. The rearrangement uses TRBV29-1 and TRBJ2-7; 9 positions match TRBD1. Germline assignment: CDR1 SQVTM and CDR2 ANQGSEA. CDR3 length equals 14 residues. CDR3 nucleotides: TGCAGCGTTAACTCGGGACAGGGCCGCTACGAGCAGAACTTC. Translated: CSVNSGQGRYEQNF.

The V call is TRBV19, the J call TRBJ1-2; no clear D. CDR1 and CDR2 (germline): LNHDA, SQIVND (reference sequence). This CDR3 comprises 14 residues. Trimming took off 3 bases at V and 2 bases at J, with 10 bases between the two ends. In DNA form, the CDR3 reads TGTGCCAGTAGTATCTTCAGTCTAAACTATGGCTACACCTTC. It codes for CASSIFSLNYGYTF.